Listed here are 24 T cell receptor beta chains from one sample, sequenced in a study of T cells in Graves' hyperthyroidism and ophthalmopathy. The investigators amplified TCR beta CDR3 regions from RNA transcripts. An initial round of RT-PCR targeting the TCR CDR3 relied on the HTBI primer set. TCRdb redid the calling of the multiplex PCR reads with MiXCR, one entry per CDR3 protein. The sample holds 600,000 to 650,000 distinct CDR3 sequences, roughly 15% seen once. The sample consisted of blood. These receptors came from a woman aged 30 to 39 with Graves' hyperthyroidism.

Of note for this clonotype: It may be a read error: a sequence one base away is much more abundant. V usage is TRBV6-1 and J usage is TRBJ2-1; 9 nucleotides align to TRBD1. The J call is doubtful: the DNA matches TRBJ2-7 better. In germline, CDR1 is MNHNS, CDR2 SASEGT. The CDR3 runs 15 residues. CDR3 protein: CASRTGGESYNEQYF. As DNA, the CDR3 is TGTGCCAGCAGAACAGGGGGCGAGTCCTACAATGAGCAGTACTTC.

Many counts were recorded for this clonotype. This rearrangement joins TRBV5-1 to TRBJ2-7; D not certain. This CDR3 contains 14 residues. V shed 5 bases and J shed 0 bases, with 12 bases lying between them. In germline, CDR1 is SGHRS, CDR2 YFSETQ. The CDR3 spells CASRLSVSSYEQYF. The CDR3 DNA reads as TGCGCCAGCAGGTTGTCAGTCTCCTCCTACGAGCAGTACTTC.

This clonotype was recorded many times. The chain couples TRBV2 to TRBJ2-1, with a weak D call TRBD1 (6 bases). The CDR3 totals 13 residues. The V end was cut by 8 bases, the J end by 9 bases, with 17 bases between. CDR1 is SNHLY and CDR2 is FYNNEI in the germline V gene. CDR3 sequence reads: CASVRDISSEQFF. In DNA form, the CDR3 reads TGTGCCAGCGTTAGGGACATCTCCAGTGAGCAGTTCTTC. The whole variable domain, filled in from reference TRBV2 and TRBJ2-1, reads EPEVTQTPSHQVTQMGQEVILRCVPISNHLYFYWYRQILGQKVEFLVSFYNNEISEKSEIFDDQFSVERPDGSNFTLKIRSTKLEDSAMYFCASVRDISSEQFFGPGTRLTVL.

The table lists this clonotype with a few counts. V gene TRBV6-2 or TRBV6-3 combines with J gene TRBJ2-3; 9 bases fit TRBD1. Per germline, CDR1 MNHEY and CDR2 SVGEGT. CDR3 length equals 16 residues. With 6 bases clipped from V and 4 bases from J, the junction kept 11 bases outside the gene matches. DNA of the CDR3: TGTGCCAGCAGGACCGGGACAGGGACAGGTGCAGATACGCAGTATTTT. This translates into CASRTGTGTGADTQYF.

The chain employs TRBV7-8 and TRBJ2-3; possible D gene TRBD2, 6 bases. V lost 11 bases, J lost 1 base, and 7 bases lay in between. Germline CDR1 reads SGHVS; CDR2 reads FQNEAQ. The CDR3 covers 11 residues. CDR3: CAGGGTDTQYF. In DNA, the CDR3 is TGTGCCGGCGGGGGCACAGATACGCAGTATTTT.

The V call is TRBV11-2, the J call TRBJ1-1; 7 nucleotides align to TRBD1. Trimming cost V 6 bases and J 8 bases; bases outside gene matches: 12. Germline V gene sequence: CDR1 SGHAT, CDR2 FQNNGV. The CDR3 runs to 14 residues. The CDR3 DNA sequence: TGTGCCAGCAGGGGTCTCCGGGACAGAATGGAAGCTTTCTTT. Its translation: CASRGLRDRMEAFF.

This clonotype has at least ten counts. The chain links TRBV11-2 to TRBJ2-2; D is uncertain. CDR1 and CDR2 from the germline V gene are SGHAT and FQNNGV. This CDR3 contains 15 residues. Trimming took 3 bases from V and 6 from J, leaving 14 bases between them. The CDR3, as DNA: TGTGCCAGCAGCTTGTTAAGGGATCTTGCCGGGGAGCTGTTTTTT. This encodes CASSLLRDLAGELFF.

This clonotype was observed a few times. CDR3 DNA sequence: TGTGCCAGCAGTTTAGAGGGGTCAAAGCAGTACTTC. Protein: CASSLEGSKQYF. The chain combines TRBV27 with TRBJ2-7; the D gene could be TRBD1 or TRBD2 (5 bases each). This CDR3 contains 12 residues. The germline CDR1 and CDR2 sequences are MNHEY and SMNVEV (reference sequence). Trimming pared 2 bases from V and 8 bases from J, leaving 10 bases between.

The chain joins TRBV6-1 to TRBJ1-5; D perhaps matches TRBD1 (6 bases). The CDR3 totals 15 residues. Looked up from germline, CDR1 is MNHNS and CDR2 is SASEGT. The V end was cut by 5 bases, the J end by 7 bases, with 18 bases between. The CDR3 reads CASSPLRGYSQPQHF. CDR3 in DNA: TGTGCCAGCAGTCCACTCAGGGGATATAGCCAGCCCCAGCATTTT.

In its sample, this clonotype was seen many times. The chain couples TRBV20-1 to TRBJ2-1; a weak D match, TRBD1 (5 bases). This CDR3 is 15 amino acids long. The germline V gene encodes CDR1 DFQATT and CDR2 SNEGSKA (reference sequence). The ends were cut back, 1 base at V and 10 bases at J, with 20 bases in the middle. As DNA, the CDR3 is TGCAGTGCTAGAGTTCCCGTCCAGGGTGGATACGAGCAGTTCTTC. Translated, it gives CSARVPVQGGYEQFF.

This clonotype was counted ten times or more. The rearrangement uses TRBV5-6 and TRBJ2-7, with 15 bases aligning to TRBD2. Per germline, CDR1 SGHDT and CDR2 YYEEEE. The length of the CDR3 is 16 residues. V gave up 4 bases and J gave up 4 bases; unmatched junction bases: 6. CDR3 region: CASSQGTSGRQYEQYF. In nucleotides, the CDR3 is TGTGCCAGCAGCCAAGGGACTAGCGGGAGGCAATACGAGCAGTACTTC.

In this sample, this clonotype turned up a few times. The rearrangement links TRBV20-1 to TRBJ1-6; 9 nucleotides align to TRBD1. The CDR3 contains 14 residues. V shed 5 bases and J 7 bases; nucleotides not matched to a gene: 6. Germline V gene lookup returns CDR1 DFQATT and CDR2 SNEGSKA (reference sequence). This CDR3 is CSASPGTGNSPLHF. The CDR3 nucleotides read TGCAGTGCTTCTCCCGGGACAGGGAATTCACCCCTCCACTTT.

Notes on this clonotype: This clone may be a read error of a much larger clone one base away. The J gene is TRBJ2-2, the V gene TRBV6-1; 7 nucleotides match TRBD1. The V segment lost 6 bases and the J segment 3 bases; nucleotides outside the gene matches: 1. The CDR3 consists of 13 residues. Per the germline V gene, CDR1 is MNHNS and CDR2 is SASEGT. CDR3 in DNA: TGTGCCAGCAGGGGACAGTACACCGGGGAGCTGTTTTTT. This gives the protein CASRGQYTGELFF.

To note about this clonotype: A much larger clonotype is one base distant, so this may be a read error. The CDR3 region is CASSQGDRGNTEAFF. DNA of the CDR3: TGTGCCAGCAGCCAAGGCGACAGGGGGAACACTGAAGCTTTCTTT. V gene TRBV28 combines with J gene TRBJ1-1; 8 bases align to TRBD1. The CDR3 is made up of 15 amino acids. V dropped 6 bases and J dropped 1; count of bases not matched to a gene: 7. Germline V gives CDR1 MDHEN, CDR2 SYDVKM.

V is TRBV9 and J is TRBJ2-1, with 7 nucleotides matching TRBD2. CDR1 is SGDLS and CDR2 is YYNGEE in the germline V gene. CDR3 length: 16 amino acids. V was pared by 4 bases and J by 0 bases, with 7 bases of the junction left unmatched. The CDR3 here is CASSLREGSSYNEQFF. The DNA for the CDR3 is TGTGCCAGCAGCCTAAGGGAGGGGAGCTCCTACAATGAGCAGTTCTTC.

This clonotype was picked up many times. The V gene is TRBV20-1, the J gene TRBJ2-1; 7 positions agree with TRBD1. Germline V gene sequence: CDR1 DFQATT, CDR2 SNEGSKA (reference sequence). The CDR3 is made up of 13 amino acids. J gave up 9 bases and V 1 base, and 6 bases lay outside the gene matches. The CDR3 here is CSARGKRGLEQFF. In DNA form, the CDR3 reads TGCAGTGCTAGAGGGAAAAGGGGGCTTGAGCAGTTCTTC.

This chain uses TRBV5-4 with TRBJ2-3; 10 positions agree with TRBD2. Germline V gene lookup returns CDR1 SGHNT and CDR2 YYREEE (reference sequence). Trimming took 4 bases from V and 2 from J; bases not matched to a gene: 7. The CDR3 consists of 16 residues. CDR3 bases: TGTGCCAGCAGCAACCCTAGCGGGAGTGACACAGATACGCAGTATTTT. Translation gives CASSNPSGSDTDTQYF.

This clonotype was observed at least ten times. V is TRBV28 and J is TRBJ2-4; a possible D gene is TRBD1 (6 bases). Deletions cut 8 bases from V and 0 bases from J, with 17 bases between. The CDR3 extends over 16 amino acids. The V gene's germline CDR1 is MDHEN and CDR2 SYDVKM. The CDR3 DNA sequence: TGTGCCAGCTCTAACGGACAGCCCCTAGCCAAAAACATTCAGTACTTC. Its protein product is CASSNGQPLAKNIQYF.

This clonotype was seen just once. V is TRBV7-2 and J is TRBJ1-5; weak D call: TRBD1 (5 bases). The CDR3 totals 15 residues. V lost 5 bases, J lost 0 bases, and 11 bases lay in between. Germline V lookup: CDR1 SGHTA, CDR2 FQGNSA. The CDR3 DNA sequence: TGTGCCAGCAGCCAAGGGGAGTTTAGCAATCAGCCCCAGCATTTT. Translated, it gives CASSQGEFSNQPQHF. The full variable domain, in which reference TRBV7-2 and TRBJ1-5 provide the parts outside the CDR3, is GAGVSQSPSNKVTEKGKDVELRCDPISGHTALYWYRQSLGQGLEFLIYFQGNSAPDKSGLPSDRFSAERTGGSVSTLTIQRTQQEDSAVYLCASSQGEFSNQPQHFGDGTRLSIL.

The table lists this clonotype with many counts. The CDR3: CASSQTGTGVWTEAFF. The CDR3 bases are TGTGCCAGCAGTCAGACCGGGACAGGGGTGTGGACTGAAGCTTTCTTT. The gene calls are TRBV28 and TRBJ1-1; TRBD1 matches at 10 bases. This CDR3 has 16 amino acids. The germline V gene encodes CDR1 MDHEN and CDR2 SYDVKM. V shed 5 bases, J shed 5 bases, and the junction held 11 bases outside the gene matches. Variable domain in full (rest from reference TRBV28 and TRBJ1-1): DVKVTQSSRYLVKRTGEKVFLECVQDMDHENMFWYRQDPGLGLRLIYFSYDVKMKEKGDIPEGYSVSREKKERFSLILESASTNQTSMYLCASSQTGTGVWTEAFFGQGTRLTVV.

This clonotype was counted between two and nine times. With a much larger clone just one base away, this may be a read error. V is TRBV2 and J is TRBJ2-1, with 7 bases identical to TRBD2. In germline, CDR1 is SNHLY, CDR2 FYNNEI. The CDR3 length is 11 residues. CDR3 loop: CAGSEAGEQFF. Here the CDR3 DNA reads TGTGCCGGCAGTGAAGCGGGGGAGCAGTTCTTC.

This clonotype was counted many times. The chain combines TRBV5-1 with TRBJ2-7; 9 nucleotides line up with TRBD2. Germline CDR1 is SGHRS and CDR2 is YFSETQ. The length of the CDR3 is 15 residues. V lost 0 bases, J lost 1 base, and 2 bases stayed unmatched. CDR3 sequence (DNA): TGCGCCAGCAGCTTGGCTAGCGGGGCTTCCTACGAGCAGTACTTC. Protein: CASSLASGASYEQYF.

This chain links TRBV6-1 with TRBJ2-1, with 13 bases matching TRBD2. J was trimmed by 5 bases and V by 10 bases; bases with no gene match: 11. Germline V gives CDR1 MNHNS, CDR2 SASEGT. This CDR3 is built from 16 residues. For the CDR3, the DNA is TGTGCCACCGAATCCCCCGGGACTAGCGGGAACAATGAGCAGTTCTTC. Translating gives CATESPGTSGNNEQFF.

This clonotype appeared a few times. This chain uses TRBV6-5 with TRBJ2-1; D may correspond to TRBD1 or TRBD2 (5 bases each). The CDR3 is made up of 14 amino acids. Trimming took off 0 bases at V and 5 bases at J, with 8 bases between the two ends. From germline, CDR1 is MNHEY and CDR2 SVGAGI. The CDR3 DNA reads as TGTGCCAGCAGTTACTCGGGACGCGACAATGAGCAGTTCTTC. Translating gives CASSYSGRDNEQFF.